The T cell receptor beta chain under discussion was sequenced for a study of breast tumors, draining lymph nodes, adjacent tissues. General study points: Data fit most tumor T cells coming from lymph node, expanding in tumor. Luminal-like breast cancer showed significantly higher tumor–nontumor repertoire similarity than basal-like. Tumors had less TCR diversity than lymph nodes, more than nontumor tissue. That most tumor T cells come from lymph nodes remained unproven.

On this clonotype itself: Its antigen remains unidentified.

TCRdb ran MiXCR on the multiplex PCR reads and lists one entry per CDR3 protein. This sample has about 15,000 distinct CDR3 sequences, with 52% found just once. The germline V and J ends were trimmed by 5 bases and 7 bases, with 11 bases remaining between them. Germline lookup yields CDR1 MNHNY and CDR2 SVGAGI (reference sequence). The CDR3 consists of 12 residues. The sample taken for sequencing was tumor-adjacent breast tissue. This sequence joins TRBV6-6 and TRBJ1-2, with a weak D call TRBD1 (5 bases). The TCR sequence derives from a female donor with breast cancer. Some clones in this sample may be carry-over from other donors' samples. The CDR3 is CASSRYGGGYTF. CDR3 in DNA: TGTGCCAGCAGTCGTTACGGGGGTGGCTACACCTTC.